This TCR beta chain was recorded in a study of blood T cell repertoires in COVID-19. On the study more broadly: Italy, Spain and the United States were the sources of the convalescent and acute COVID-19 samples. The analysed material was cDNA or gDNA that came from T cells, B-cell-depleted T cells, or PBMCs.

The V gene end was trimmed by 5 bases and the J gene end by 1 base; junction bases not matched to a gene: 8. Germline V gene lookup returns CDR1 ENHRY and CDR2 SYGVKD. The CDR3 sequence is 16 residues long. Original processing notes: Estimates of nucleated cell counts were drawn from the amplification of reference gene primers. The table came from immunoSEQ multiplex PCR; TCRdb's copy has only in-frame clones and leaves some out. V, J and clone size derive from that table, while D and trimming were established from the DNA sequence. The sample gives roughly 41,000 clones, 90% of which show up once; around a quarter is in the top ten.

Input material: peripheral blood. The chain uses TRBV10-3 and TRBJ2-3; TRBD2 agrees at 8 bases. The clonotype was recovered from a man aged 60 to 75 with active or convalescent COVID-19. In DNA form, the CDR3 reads TGTGCCATCAGTAGAAGCGGGAGAATTCGCACAGATACGCAGTATTTT. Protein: CAISRSGRIRTDTQYF.